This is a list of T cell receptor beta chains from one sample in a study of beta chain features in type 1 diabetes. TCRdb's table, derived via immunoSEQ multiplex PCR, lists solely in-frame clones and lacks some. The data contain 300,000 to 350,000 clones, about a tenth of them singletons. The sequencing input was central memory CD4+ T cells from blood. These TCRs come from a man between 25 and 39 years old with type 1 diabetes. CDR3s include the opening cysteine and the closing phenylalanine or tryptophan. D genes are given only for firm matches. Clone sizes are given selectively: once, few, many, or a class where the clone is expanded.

CASSQDGGTGRRGYTF TGTGCCAGCAGCCAAGATGGCGGGACAGGGCGGCGAGGCTACACCTTC 16 TRBD1 TRBV14 . TRBJ1-2
CASREGTPGYYEQYF TGTGCCAGCAGGGAAGGCACTCCCGGGTACTACGAGCAGTACTTC 15 . TRBV7-2 . TRBJ2-7
CSGRGGEKLFF TGCAGCGGGAGAGGGGGTGAAAAACTGTTTTTT 11 . TRBV29-1 . TRBJ1-4
CASSRAGEAFF TGTGCCAGCAGCCGAGCAGGAGAAGCTTTCTTT 11 . TRBV6-6 few TRBJ1-1
CASSFSGTSYEQYF TGTGCCAGCAGCTTTTCCGGGACCTCCTACGAGCAGTACTTC 14 . TRBV7-9 . TRBJ2-7
CASLASGGADEQYF TGTGCCAGCTTGGCTAGCGGGGGGGCCGACGAGCAGTACTTC 14 TRBD2 TRBV2 . TRBJ2-7
CASSSRLEGITDTQYF TGTGCCAGCAGCTCAAGACTAGAGGGCATCACAGATACGCAGTATTTT 16 . TRBV11-2 many TRBJ2-3
CSGTGYSQGTEAFF TGCAGCGGAACAGGGTACTCCCAGGGCACTGAAGCTTTCTTT 14 . TRBV29-1 . TRBJ1-1
CASSFQGLTGELFF TGTGCCAGCAGCTTTCAGGGGTTGACCGGGGAGCTGTTTTTT 14 . TRBV11-2 few TRBJ2-2
CASSLASGGGGETQYF TGTGCCAGCAGCTTAGCGTCAGGGGGCGGAGGAGAGACCCAGTACTTC 16 TRBD1 TRBV7-2 few TRBJ2-5
CASSQDGDRRSQPQHF TGTGCCAGCAGCCAAGATGGTGACAGGAGGTCCCAGCCCCAGCATTTT 16 . TRBV4-2 few TRBJ1-5
CSVALAEHNEQFF TGCAGCGTTGCACTAGCGGAGCACAATGAGCAGTTCTTC 13 TRBD2 TRBV29-1 . TRBJ2-1
CASSTGTAVSYGYTF TGTGCCAGCTCAACCGGGACAGCGGTCAGCTATGGCTACACCTTC 15 TRBD1 TRBV18 many TRBJ1-2
CASSPSGQGAYGYTF TGTGCCAGCTCCCCCTCGGGACAGGGGGCGTATGGCTACACCTTC 15 TRBD1 TRBV18 . TRBJ1-2
CASRVGHQSEAFF TGTGCCAGCAGAGTCGGACATCAAAGTGAAGCTTTCTTT 13 . TRBV2 . TRBJ1-1
CASSEEKGQGGFF TGTGCCAGCAGTGAAGAGAAAGGACAGGGCGGCTTCTTC 13 TRBD1 TRBV2 . TRBJ2-1
CASSSDRTQETQYF TGTGCCAGCAGCTCGGACAGGACCCAAGAGACCCAGTACTTC 14 TRBD1 TRBV7-2 . TRBJ2-5
CASSSWDRAYRTRGEKLFF TGTGCCAGCAGCTCGTGGGACAGGGCCTACCGTACTCGGGGTGAAAAACTGTTTTTT 19 TRBD1 TRBV5-5 few TRBJ1-4
CASSNGPIPEAFF TGTGCCAGCAGTAACGGCCCTATCCCTGAAGCTTTCTTT 13 . TRBV2 . TRBJ1-1
CASSAGGGAAFF TGTGCCAGCAGCGCGGGAGGAGGGGCAGCTTTCTTT 12 . TRBV5-6 few TRBJ1-1
CASSLTGSHEQYF TGTGCCAGCAGCCTAACAGGGTCCCACGAGCAGTACTTC 13 . TRBV28 . TRBJ2-7
CSVEDRGRGNYGYTF TGCAGCGTTGAAGATCGGGGCAGGGGGAACTATGGCTACACCTTC 15 TRBD1 TRBV29-1 . TRBJ1-2
CASSQGQGSNQPQHF TGCGCCAGCAGCCAAGGACAGGGTAGCAATCAGCCCCAGCATTTT 15 TRBD1 TRBV4-3 . TRBJ1-5
CASRSQVGTDTQYF TGTGCCAGCCGGAGCCAGGTCGGCACAGATACGCAGTATTTT 14 . TRBV27 few TRBJ2-3
CASNRDVQETQYF TGTGCCAGCAATCGGGACGTCCAAGAGACCCAGTACTTC 13 . TRBV6-6 few TRBJ2-5
CASSPDRASGANVLTF TGTGCCAGCAGTCCAGACCGGGCCTCTGGGGCCAACGTCCTGACTTTC 16 . TRBV27 few TRBJ2-6
CASAQGSSGNTIYF TGTGCTAGTGCCCAAGGAAGCTCTGGAAACACCATATATTTT 14 . TRBV12-5 few TRBJ1-3